This T cell receptor (beta chain) emerged from a study of T cell repertoires in cytomegalovirus infection (dated by TCRdb to between 2019 and 2020). In terms of the full investigation: Donor HLA type was relevant to the analysis, because carriage of CMV infection together with the matching HLA type was indicated by public TCR beta signatures.

As regards this clonotype: The antigen this receptor binds is unknown. Per-nucleotide qualities are absent, and no much larger clonotype sits a single base away.

According to the germline V gene (reference sequence), CDR1 reads DFQATT and CDR2 reads SNEGSKA. The CDR3 sequence holds 13 residues, the cysteine and phenylalanine included. Only the CDR3 portion is preserved as DNA: 39 bases, with reading frame beginning at the first base. Relative to germline, V is 3 bases shorter and J is 0 bases shorter, with 6 bases between their ends. Sequencer: Illumina HiSeq 1500. TCRdb handled the public reads itself, with Q25 trimming in fastp and clone calling in MiXCR, and kept productive beta chains. One record per CDR3 amino acid sequence lists the most common genes and DNA. For this sample the table gives 350,000 to 550,000 distinct CDR3 sequences, of which roughly 30% were detected only once. Jointly, the top ten make up roughly 15% of the sample. Overall study outcomes, separate from this receptor: The ex vivo response was dominated by HLA-C-restricted CMV-specific TCR beta clonotypes, which also provided the single most frequent clonotype in two of eight donors. Cumulative frequency of public TCR beta family members discriminated carriers of CMV infection plus the relevant HLA type in this cohort and an independent roughly 320-donor cohort.

Rearrangement joined TRBV20-1 to TRBJ1-3, with the D gene call left open. This TCR was recovered from a human donor in good health (CMV status not recorded). Some clones in this sample may be carry-over from other donors' samples. Sequencing was performed on PBMCs. The sequence in DNA is TGCAGTGCTAGTCTTATCTCTGGAAACACCATATATTTT. Translated, this is CSASLISGNTIYF.